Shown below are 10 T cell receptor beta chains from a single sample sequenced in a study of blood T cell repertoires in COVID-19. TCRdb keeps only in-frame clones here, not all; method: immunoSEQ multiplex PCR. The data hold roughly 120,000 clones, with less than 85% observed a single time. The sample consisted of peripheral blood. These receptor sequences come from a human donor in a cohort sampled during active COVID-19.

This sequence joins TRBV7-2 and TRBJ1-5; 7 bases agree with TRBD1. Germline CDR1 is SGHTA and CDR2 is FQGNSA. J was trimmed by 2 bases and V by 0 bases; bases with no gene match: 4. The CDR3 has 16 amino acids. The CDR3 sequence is CASSLATGQGNQPQHF. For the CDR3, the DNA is TGTGCCAGCAGCTTAGCGACAGGACAGGGCAATCAGCCCCAGCATTTT.

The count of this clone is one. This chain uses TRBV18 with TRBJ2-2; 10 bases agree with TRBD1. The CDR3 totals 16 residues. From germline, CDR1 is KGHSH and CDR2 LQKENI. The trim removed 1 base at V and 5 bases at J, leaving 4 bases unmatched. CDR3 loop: CASSPRTGGTTGELFF. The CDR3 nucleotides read TGTGCCAGCTCACCACGGACAGGGGGTACTACCGGGGAGCTGTTTTTT.

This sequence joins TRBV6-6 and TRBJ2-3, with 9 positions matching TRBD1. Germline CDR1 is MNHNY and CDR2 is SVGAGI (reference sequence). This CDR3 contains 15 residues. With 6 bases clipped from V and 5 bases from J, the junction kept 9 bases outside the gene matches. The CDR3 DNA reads TGTGCCAGCAGGTTGGGACAGGGAGTACGAGATACGCAGTATTTT. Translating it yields CASRLGQGVRDTQYF.

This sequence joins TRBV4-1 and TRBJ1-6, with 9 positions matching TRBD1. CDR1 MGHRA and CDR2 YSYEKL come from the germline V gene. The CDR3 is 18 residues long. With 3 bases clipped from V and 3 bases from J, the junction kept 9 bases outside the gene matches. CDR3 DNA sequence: TGCGCCAGCAGCCAGGTTCCGACAGGGGGTTTCTATAATTCACCCCTCCACTTT. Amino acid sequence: CASSQVPTGGFYNSPLHF.

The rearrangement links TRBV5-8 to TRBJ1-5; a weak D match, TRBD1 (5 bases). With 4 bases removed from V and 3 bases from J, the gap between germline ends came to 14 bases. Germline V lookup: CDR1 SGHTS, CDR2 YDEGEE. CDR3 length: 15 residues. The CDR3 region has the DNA TGTGCCAGCAGCCTGGGGGAGGGATTCAATCAGCCCCAGCATTTT. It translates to CASSLGEGFNQPQHF.

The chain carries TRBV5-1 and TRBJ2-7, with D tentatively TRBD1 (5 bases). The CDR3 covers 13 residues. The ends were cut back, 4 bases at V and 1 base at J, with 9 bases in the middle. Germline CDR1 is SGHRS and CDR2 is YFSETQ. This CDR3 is CASSLRGSYEQYF. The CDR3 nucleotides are TGCGCCAGCAGCCTAAGGGGTTCCTACGAGCAGTACTTC.

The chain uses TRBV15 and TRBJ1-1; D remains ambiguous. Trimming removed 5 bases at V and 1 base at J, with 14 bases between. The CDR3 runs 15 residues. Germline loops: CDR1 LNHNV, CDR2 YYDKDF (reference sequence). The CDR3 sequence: CATSATGLKNTEAFF. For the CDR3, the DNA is TGTGCCACCAGCGCCACCGGGTTAAAGAACACTGAAGCTTTCTTT.

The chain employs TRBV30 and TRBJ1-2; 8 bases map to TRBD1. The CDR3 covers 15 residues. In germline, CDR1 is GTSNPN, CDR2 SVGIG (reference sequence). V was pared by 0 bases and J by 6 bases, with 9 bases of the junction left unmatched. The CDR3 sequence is CAWSVQQGGQDGYTF. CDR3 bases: TGTGCCTGGAGTGTACAACAAGGGGGACAGGATGGCTACACCTTC.

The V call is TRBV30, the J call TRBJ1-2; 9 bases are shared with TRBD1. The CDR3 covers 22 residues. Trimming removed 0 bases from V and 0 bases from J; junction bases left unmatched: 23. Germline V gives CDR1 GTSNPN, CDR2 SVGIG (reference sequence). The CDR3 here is CAWSVRWGTGTGLIGANYGYTF. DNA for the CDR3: TGTGCCTGGAGTGTAAGGTGGGGAACCGGGACAGGGTTGATCGGAGCTAACTATGGCTACACCTTC.

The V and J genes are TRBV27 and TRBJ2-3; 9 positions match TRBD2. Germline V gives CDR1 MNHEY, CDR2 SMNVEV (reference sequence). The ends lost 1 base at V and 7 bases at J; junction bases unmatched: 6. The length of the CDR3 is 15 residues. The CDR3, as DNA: TGTGCCAGCAGTTTATTGGGCGGGGGGGCTTATACGCAGTATTTT. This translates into CASSLLGGGAYTQYF.